This T cell receptor beta chain was obtained from a study of blood T cell repertoires in COVID-19 (dated by TCRdb to about 2020). With regard to the full study: Samples from collaborators originated in the United States, Italy and Spain and spanned both the acute and convalescent phases of COVID-19. The dataset comprised deeply sampled blood TCRbeta repertoires from subjects exposed to, actively infected with, or recovered from COVID-19. Nearly every sample came with metadata listing a de-identified subject ID, COVID-19 status, age in years and sex. HLA class I and class II types, where available, came from metadata supplied by the sample provider rather than from assay-based typing. The material from the prospective study consisted of cDNA or gDNA derived from T cells, B-cell-depleted T cells, or PBMCs. The repertoires were released in a freely available public database intended as a resource for research on the immune response to SARS-CoV-2. The samples were drawn from two sources: the first 160 participants of the ongoing ImmuneRACE study, and fewer than 1,500 subjects contributed by 6 global collaborators. Broad study findings and their caveats: Clinical and demographic metadata were provided uncurated, with the amount varying by source and participant.

TCRbeta CDR3 regions were amplified from genomic DNA using the immunoSEQ Assay, a bias-controlled multiplex PCR. Per the authors' processing: The number of nucleated cells in each sample was estimated from the amplification of reference gene primers within the assay. To quantify the absolute abundance of each unique TCRbeta CDR3 rearrangement, sequence reads were collapsed and filtered. Productive Simpson clonality was computed per sample as the square root of Simpson's diversity index over productive rearrangements. In TCRdb, the immuneACCESS table is reduced to in-frame sequences with V and J assigned. These tables do not hold every clone; where another copy was compared, an unresolved V gene accounts for under half, and the others remain unexplained. The V and J calls and the clone size are those of that table, but D and trimming were determined from the DNA. In all, the sample holds around 74,000 clones, and roughly 90% of those were seen once. The leading ten clones occupy about 16% of the sample.

Collaborating institutions collected whole blood in K2EDTA tubes following their own protocols. For TCRbeta analysis, collaborators shipped samples in one of three forms: frozen whole blood, isolated PBMCs, or DNA extracted from either of those sample types. Worth noting for this clone: Its antigen has not been determined. No much larger clone is present one base from it, and per-base qualities are unavailable.

The clonotype comes from a woman of 80 years or more with active or convalescent COVID-19. The sequencing input was peripheral blood.

CDR3 loop: CASSRTRSYNEQFF. The bases are TGTGCCAGCAGCCGGACTCGCTCCTACAATGAGCAGTTCTTC. This chain is built from TRBV3-1 (or the pseudogene TRBV3-2) and TRBJ2-1; 5 matching bases give a weak D call of TRBD2. The germline V gene (reference sequence) specifies LGHDT as CDR1 and YNNKEL as CDR2. The V and J ends are trimmed by 4 bases and 0 bases, leaving 7 bases between them. From the cysteine through the phenylalanine, the CDR3 covers 14 amino acids. Only CDR3 DNA remains: 42 bases, in frame from the first base.